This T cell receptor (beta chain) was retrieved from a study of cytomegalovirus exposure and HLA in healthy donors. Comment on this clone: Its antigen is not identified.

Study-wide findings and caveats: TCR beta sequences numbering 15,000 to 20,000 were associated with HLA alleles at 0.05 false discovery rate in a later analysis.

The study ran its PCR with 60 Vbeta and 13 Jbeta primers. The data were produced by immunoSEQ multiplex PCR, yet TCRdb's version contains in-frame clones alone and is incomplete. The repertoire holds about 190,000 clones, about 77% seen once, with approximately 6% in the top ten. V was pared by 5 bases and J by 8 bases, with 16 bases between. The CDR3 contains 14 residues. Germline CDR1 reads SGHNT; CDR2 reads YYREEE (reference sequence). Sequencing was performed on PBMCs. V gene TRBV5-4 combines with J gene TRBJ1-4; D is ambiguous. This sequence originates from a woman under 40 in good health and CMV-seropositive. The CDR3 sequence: CASSREALGEKLFF. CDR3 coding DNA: TGTGCCAGCAGTAGAGAGGCCCTTGGGGAAAAACTGTTTTTT.